The 12 T cell receptor beta chains in this list originate from one sample, sequenced in a study of blood T cell repertoires in COVID-19. The repertoire was sequenced with immunoSEQ multiplex PCR; TCRdb's copy has only in-frame clones and lacks some. The table records about 250,000 clones, about nine tenths of them present only once. The sequencing input was peripheral blood. These TCRs come from a young woman with COVID-19, enrolled during active disease.

Only one count was recorded for this clone. The chain combines TRBV5-4 with TRBJ2-3; 13 bases agree with TRBD2. The germline gives CDR1 SGHNT, CDR2 YYREEE (reference sequence). V was pared by 0 bases and J by 5 bases, with 6 bases of the junction left unmatched. This CDR3 contains 17 residues. The CDR3, as DNA: TGTGCCAGCAGCTTGGGGGGACTAGCGGGGCCGAAAGATACGCAGTATTTT. Its translation: CASSLGGLAGPKDTQYF.

With respect to this clone: A clone one base away is much larger, so this may be a read error. The rearrangement joins TRBV7-9 to TRBJ1-1, with D uncertain. The V and J ends lost 8 bases and 1 base respectively, with 5 bases between them. This CDR3 is 11 amino acids long. The germline CDR1 and CDR2 sequences are SEHNR and FQNEAQ (reference sequence). The CDR3 nucleotides are TGTGCCAGCGGCGGGAACACTGAAGCTTTCTTT. Translating it yields CASGGNTEAFF.

This rearrangement joins TRBV6-2 or TRBV6-3 to TRBJ2-7, with 7 bases aligning to TRBD1. The CDR3 runs 13 residues. Germline V gene sequence: CDR1 MNHEY, CDR2 SVGEGT. The V and J ends lost 5 bases and 3 bases, in that order; junction bases with no gene match: 4. The CDR3 protein is CASSKDRYYEQYV. In DNA form, the CDR3 reads TGTGCCAGCAGTAAGGACAGGTACTACGAGCAGTACGTC.

This chain links TRBV7-2 with TRBJ2-1; a weak D match, TRBD1 (7 bases). The ends were cut back, 1 base at V and 4 bases at J, with 11 bases in the middle. CDR3 size: 15 residues. CDR1 and CDR2 (germline): SGHTA, FQGNSA. CDR3 sequence: CASSLGQGGYNEQFF. The CDR3 coding sequence is TGTGCCAGCAGCTTAGGGCAGGGGGGATACAATGAGCAGTTCTTC.

The rearrangement joins TRBV11-3 to TRBJ2-3; 8 positions agree with TRBD2. The CDR3 is 14 residues long. Germline V gene data show CDR1 as SGHNT and CDR2 as YENEEA. V was clipped by 6 bases and J by 5 bases; unmatched bases: 7. The CDR3 nucleotides are TGTGCCAGCAGTGAGGGACTAGGGGGAGATACGCAGTATTTT. This gives the protein CASSEGLGGDTQYF.

V gene TRBV5-4 combines with J gene TRBJ2-5; 9 nucleotides agree with TRBD2. The germline CDR1 and CDR2 sequences are SGHNT and YYREEE (reference sequence). The V gene end was trimmed by 4 bases and the J gene end by 5 bases; junction bases not matched to a gene: 12. The CDR3 is made up of 16 amino acids. This chain's CDR3 is CASSPTWSGGQETQYF. The CDR3 nucleotides read TGTGCCAGCAGCCCCACGTGGAGCGGGGGGCAGGAGACCCAGTACTTC.

The chain combines TRBV5-1 with TRBJ1-2; TRBD1 agrees at 10 bases. With V trimmed by 5 bases and J by 11 bases, 9 bases remained unmatched. Germline CDR1 reads SGHRS; CDR2 reads YFSETQ. The CDR3 sequence is 13 residues long. CDR3 amino acids: CASRPGQGVDYTF. The CDR3 DNA reads TGCGCCAGCAGACCAGGACAGGGGGTCGATTACACCTTC.

The chain joins TRBV5-5 to TRBJ1-2, with D possibly matching TRBD1 (5 bases). The V and J ends lost 4 bases and 4 bases respectively, with 14 bases between them. CDR3 length: 14 residues. Germline CDR1 and CDR2: SGHKS and YYEKEE (reference sequence). The CDR3 DNA is TGTGCCAGCAGCCGGACGACAGAGCCCTATGGCTACACCTTC. Amino acids: CASSRTTEPYGYTF.

This sequence joins TRBV28 and TRBJ1-5; D not certain. CDR3 length: 15 amino acids. Trimming removed 3 bases from V and 3 bases from J, with 12 bases in between. The germline V gene has CDR1 MDHEN and CDR2 SYDVKM. The DNA for the CDR3 is TGTGCCAGCAGTTTCGGCGAGGCTTTCAATCAGCCCCAGCATTTT. It yields the protein CASSFGEAFNQPQHF.

J is TRBJ1-4 and V is TRBV6-6; 10 bases map to TRBD1. The germline V gene has CDR1 MNHNY and CDR2 SVGAGI (reference sequence). This CDR3 has 14 residues. The V gene end was trimmed by 7 bases and the J gene end by 7 bases; junction bases not matched to a gene: 6. The CDR3 DNA reads as TGTGCCAGCATTCACGGGACAGGGGCTGAAAAACTGTTTTTT. This translates into CASIHGTGAEKLFF.

V usage is TRBV19 and J usage is TRBJ2-1, with 7 nucleotides matching TRBD1. Trimming removed 5 bases from V and 4 bases from J; junction bases left unmatched: 8. There are 15 residues in the CDR3. Germline CDR1 LNHDA, CDR2 SQIVND (reference sequence). This chain's CDR3 is CASSESGQHYNEQFF. The CDR3 nucleotides are TGTGCCAGTAGTGAGTCGGGACAGCATTACAATGAGCAGTTCTTC. Full variable domain (remainder filled in from reference TRBV19 and TRBJ2-1): DGGITQSPKYLFRKEGQNVTLSCEQNLNHDAMYWYRQDPGQGLRLIYYSQIVNDFQKGDIAEGYSVSREKKESFPLTVTSAQKNPTAFYLCASSESGQHYNEQFFGPGTRLTVL.

The chain joins TRBV7-2 to TRBJ1-2, with 11 nucleotides matching TRBD1. V shed 1 base, J shed 1 base, and the junction held 2 bases outside the gene matches. This CDR3 is built from 16 residues. Germline V gene data show CDR1 as SGHTA and CDR2 as FQGNSA. CDR3 sequence reads: CASSLGGQGVNYGYTF. In DNA, the CDR3 is TGTGCCAGCAGCTTAGGGGGACAGGGGGTTAACTATGGCTACACCTTC.